The 28 T cell receptor beta chains given below trace back to one sample, sequenced in a study of CD8 T cells in ankylosing spondylitis. Study-wide results and limits: Characteristic, it appeared, of ankylosing spondylitis blood was a TCR beta motif of several highly homologous variants.

For these receptors, no antigen is known. TCRdb re-called the 5' RACE reads with MiXCR, one entry per CDR3 protein. The sample consists of about 330,000 distinct CDR3 sequences, roughly 8% of them appearing once. The specimen was blood, either unsorted or a sorted T cell fraction (not recorded which). The receptor source for this set is a male donor with ankylosing spondylitis.

V usage is TRBV7-9 and J usage is TRBJ2-5, with D perhaps being TRBD1 or TRBD2 (5 bases each). V lost 4 bases, J lost 1 base, and 13 bases lay in between. The germline gives CDR1 SEHNR, CDR2 FQNEAQ (reference sequence). The CDR3 is made up of 15 amino acids. The CDR3 protein is CASSSPGLRQETQYF. CDR3 sequence (DNA): TGTGCCAGCAGCTCCCCGGGGCTCCGCCAAGAGACCCAGTACTTC.

This clonotype was counted ten times or more. The genes are TRBV12-3 or TRBV12-4 and TRBJ2-1; the D gene is possibly TRBD2 (6 bases). Trimming removed 2 bases at V and 5 bases at J, with 16 bases between. CDR3 length equals 16 residues. The CDR3 nucleotides are TGTGCCAGCAGTTTAAGTTACGGGAGCGGAGACAATGAGCAGTTCTTC. Translated, it gives CASSLSYGSGDNEQFF.

The V call is TRBV7-3, the J call TRBJ2-1; 14 bases align to TRBD2. This CDR3 has 16 amino acids. The germline V gene has CDR1 SGHTA and CDR2 FQGTGA. V lost 4 bases and J lost 6; bases outside the gene matches: 5. This CDR3 is CASSSSGTSGSNEQFF. The CDR3, as DNA: TGTGCCAGCAGCTCTTCCGGGACTAGCGGGAGCAATGAGCAGTTCTTC.

This clonotype turned up a few times. This chain uses TRBV29-1 with TRBJ2-7; D might be TRBD1 or TRBD2, each matching 5 bases. Per the germline V gene, CDR1 is SQVTM and CDR2 is ANQGSEA. Trimming took 4 bases from V and 5 from J, leaving 18 bases between them. The CDR3 has 14 residues. The CDR3 reads CSVVTGTRVDEQYF. The CDR3 DNA reads as TGCAGCGTTGTAACCGGGACCCGGGTCGACGAGCAGTACTTC.

V gene TRBV3-1 combines with J gene TRBJ1-1; the D gene is possibly TRBD1 (5 bases). The CDR3 has 14 residues. Germline lookup yields CDR1 LGHDT and CDR2 YNNKEL (reference sequence). Trimming removed 2 bases at V and 4 bases at J, with 11 bases between. The CDR3, as DNA: TGTGCCAGCAGCCAACCGGGACGATTCACTGAAGCTTTCTTT. It translates to CASSQPGRFTEAFF.

The chain joins TRBV3-1 to TRBJ1-2; a weak D match, TRBD1 (5 bases). The CDR3 runs 13 residues. Trimming left V 3 bases short and J 8 bases short, with 13 bases between. Germline loops: CDR1 LGHDT, CDR2 YNNKEL (reference sequence). This chain's CDR3 is CASSHGGAGGYTF. The CDR3 nucleotides are TGTGCCAGCAGCCATGGAGGGGCCGGAGGCTACACCTTC.

This clonotype occurred a few times. V usage is TRBV28 and J usage is TRBJ2-7; TRBD1 is a possible D gene (8 bases). Germline V gene lookup returns CDR1 MDHEN and CDR2 SYDVKM. With 2 bases removed from V and 3 bases from J, the gap between germline ends came to 17 bases. There are 16 residues in the CDR3. The CDR3 is CASSLLLDREGYEQYF. The CDR3 nucleotides are TGTGCCAGCAGTTTACTCTTGGACAGGGAGGGCTACGAGCAGTACTTC.

This clonotype was detected a few times. This chain joins TRBV20-1 and TRBJ2-3, with TRBD2 matching 10 bases. This CDR3 has 14 amino acids. Per the germline V gene, CDR1 is DFQATT and CDR2 is SNEGSKA (reference sequence). V shed 3 bases, J shed 4 bases, and the junction held 4 bases outside the gene matches. Here the CDR3 DNA reads TGCAGTGCTAGCCTAGCGGGAGTCCCAGATACGCAGTATTTT. Protein sequence: CSASLAGVPDTQYF.

This sequence joins TRBV4-2 and TRBJ2-3, with D perhaps matching TRBD1 (5 bases). The CDR3 covers 14 residues. V gave up 1 base and J gave up 5 bases, with 10 bases separating them. Germline V gene data show CDR1 as LGHNA and CDR2 as YNFKEQ. DNA of the CDR3: TGTGCCAGCAGCCAAGTAATTCAGGGAGATACGCAGTATTTT. Translated, it gives CASSQVIQGDTQYF.

This clonotype was recorded a few times. The CDR3 DNA reads as TGCAGCGTTGACCGCTCTTTCAATGAGCAGTTCTTC. This translates into CSVDRSFNEQFF. The genes are TRBV29-1 and TRBJ2-1, with D unresolved. CDR1 is SQVTM, CDR2 ANQGSEA, per germline. Between the trimmed V and J ends, which lost 3 bases and 6 bases, there was a span of 9 bases. CDR3 size: 12 residues.

This clonotype was recorded a few times. J is TRBJ1-1 and V is TRBV3-1, with D perhaps matching TRBD1 (6 bases). Per the germline V gene, CDR1 is LGHDT and CDR2 is YNNKEL (reference sequence). This CDR3 spans 14 amino acids. Trimming took off 2 bases at V and 6 bases at J, with 13 bases between the two ends. Here the CDR3 DNA reads TGTGCCAGCAGCCAAACAGGGAAACTCGCTGAAGCTTTCTTT. Encoded protein: CASSQTGKLAEAFF.

This clonotype was seen a few times. The rearrangement links TRBV10-3 to TRBJ2-7; 7 bases are shared with TRBD2. The CDR3 length is 17 residues. Germline-derived CDR1 and CDR2 are ENHRY and SYGVKD. The trim removed 5 bases at V and 1 base at J, leaving 14 bases unmatched. The CDR3 sequence is CAISRGREATPSYEQYF. The DNA for the CDR3 is TGTGCCATCAGTAGAGGTCGGGAGGCTACACCATCCTACGAGCAGTACTTC.

The J gene is TRBJ1-2, the V gene TRBV20-1; the D is unclear. V gave up 1 base and J gave up 2 bases, with 5 bases separating them. CDR1 is DFQATT and CDR2 is SNEGSKA in the germline V gene (reference sequence). The CDR3 is 12 amino acids. CDR3 nucleotides: TGCAGTGCTAGAGCTACAAACTATGGCTACACCTTC. Translation gives CSARATNYGYTF.

This clonotype has only a few counts. V usage is TRBV7-9 and J usage is TRBJ1-6; 8 bases are shared with TRBD1. The CDR3 length is 15 residues. CDR1 SEHNR and CDR2 FQNEAQ come from the germline V gene (reference sequence). V shed 4 bases and J 7 bases; nucleotides not matched to a gene: 6. The CDR3, as DNA: TGTGCCAGCAGCTGGGCCGGGACAGGAAATTCACCCCTCCACTTT. Translated: CASSWAGTGNSPLHF.

J is TRBJ2-2 and V is TRBV12-3 or TRBV12-4, with D uncertain. This CDR3 spans 14 amino acids. Trimming removed 8 bases at V and 5 bases at J, with 15 bases between. CDR3 region: CASGSSFPTGELFF. For the CDR3, the DNA is TGTGCCAGCGGTAGTTCCTTTCCTACCGGGGAGCTGTTTTTT.

The chain uses TRBV28 and TRBJ2-7, with D maybe TRBD2 (6 bases). Trimming took off 1 base at V and 3 bases at J, with 13 bases between the two ends. CDR3 length: 15 residues. CDR1 is MDHEN and CDR2 is SYDVKM in the germline V gene. In DNA, the CDR3 is TGTGCCAGCAGTTTATTTGCGGGACGCCGCTACGAGCAGTACTTC. It yields the protein CASSLFAGRRYEQYF. Combining the CDR3 with reference TRBV28 and TRBJ2-7 gives the whole variable domain DVKVTQSSRYLVKRTGEKVFLECVQDMDHENMFWYRQDPGLGLRLIYFSYDVKMKEKGDIPEGYSVSREKKERFSLILESASTNQTSMYLCASSLFAGRRYEQYFGPGTRLTVT.

This clonotype has ten or more counts. The rearrangement joins TRBV20-1 to TRBJ1-6; unclear D gene. Trimming pared 4 bases from V and 8 bases from J, leaving 12 bases between. The germline V gene encodes CDR1 DFQATT and CDR2 SNEGSKA (reference sequence). CDR3 size: 13 residues. Here the CDR3 reads CSATGRRDSPLHF. The CDR3 bases are TGCAGTGCTACCGGCAGGAGGGATTCACCCCTCCACTTT.

In this sample, this clonotype turned up a few times. This chain uses TRBV5-1 with TRBJ2-1, with unresolved D. The CDR3 has 16 amino acids. V lost 0 bases and J 0 bases, leaving 10 bases between the germline ends. In germline, CDR1 is SGHRS, CDR2 YFSETQ. The CDR3 here is CASSLVVSSSYNEQFF. In nucleotides, the CDR3 is TGCGCCAGCAGCTTGGTGGTGTCAAGCTCCTACAATGAGCAGTTCTTC.

The chain joins TRBV4-2 to TRBJ2-3; D is unclear. The CDR3 has 15 residues. Germline V CDR1 and CDR2: LGHNA, YNFKEQ. V was trimmed by 0 bases and J by 6 bases, leaving 13 bases between them. DNA of the CDR3: TGTGCCAGCAGCCAAGAAGGCCAGCTCATGGATACGCAGTATTTT. Amino acids: CASSQEGQLMDTQYF.

The DNA of the CDR3 is TGTGCCAGCAGCTTCTCTAGACGCAGTGAGCAGTTCTTC. This gives the protein CASSFSRRSEQFF. The V call is TRBV5-6, the J call TRBJ2-1, with D hard to call. Germline CDR1 is SGHDT and CDR2 is YYEEEE. This CDR3 comprises 13 residues. V lost 2 bases and J 9 bases, leaving 12 bases between the germline ends. Based on the CDR3 plus reference TRBV5-6 and TRBJ2-1, the full variable domain is DAGVTQSPTHLIKTRGQQVTLRCSPKSGHDTVSWYQQALGQGPQFIFQYYEEEERQRGNFPDRFSGHQFPNYSSELNVNALLLGDSALYLCASSFSRRSEQFFGPGTRLTVL.

The rearrangement links TRBV7-3 to TRBJ1-6; TRBD1 might be the D (5 bases). Trimming cost V 0 bases and J 4 bases, with 10 bases left between them. The CDR3 covers 16 residues. The V gene's germline CDR1 is SGHTA and CDR2 FQGTGA. The CDR3 sequence is CASSLTSGRYNSPLHF. The CDR3 DNA sequence: TGTGCCAGCAGCTTAACGTCAGGGCGGTATAATTCACCCCTCCACTTT.

The chain carries TRBV14 and TRBJ1-6; perhaps TRBD1 as D (6 bases). The germline gives CDR1 SGHDN, CDR2 FVKESK. The length of the CDR3 is 14 residues. With 1 base removed from V and 12 bases from J, the gap between germline ends came to 13 bases. The CDR3 here is CASSQAGTKLPLHF. The DNA of the CDR3 is TGTGCCAGCAGCCAAGCCGGGACAAAATTACCCCTCCACTTT.

This chain joins TRBV3-1 and TRBJ1-4; D is undetermined. Germline V gene data show CDR1 as LGHDT and CDR2 as YNNKEL (reference sequence). V was shortened by 0 bases and J by 2 bases, with 10 bases between the two germline ends. The CDR3 totals 16 residues. CDR3 DNA sequence: TGTGCCAGCAGCCAAGATTCCCCGGGGACTAATGAAAAACTGTTTTTT. Its protein product is CASSQDSPGTNEKLFF.

This clonotype showed up just a few times. The chain employs TRBV12-3 or TRBV12-4 and TRBJ2-7, with 7 bases identical to TRBD2. The CDR3 is 17 residues long. After removal of 3 bases from V and 6 bases from J, the junction contained 17 bases not matched to a gene. The CDR3 here is CASSFPGRGPGGFEQYF. The DNA for the CDR3 is TGTGCCAGCAGTTTCCCGGGGAGGGGCCCCGGGGGTTTCGAGCAGTACTTC.

The chain is built from TRBV28 and TRBJ2-7, with TRBD2 matching over 9 bases. V shed 6 bases, J shed 2 bases, and the junction held 5 bases outside the gene matches. The CDR3 spans 14 residues. Germline CDR1 is MDHEN and CDR2 is SYDVKM. This CDR3 is CASRPSGTAYEQYF. CDR3 nucleotides: TGTGCCAGCAGACCTAGCGGGACCGCCTACGAGCAGTACTTC.

This clonotype has only a few counts. The chain uses TRBV12-3 or TRBV12-4 and TRBJ2-2; D is undetermined. This CDR3 is built from 14 residues. Trimming pared 2 bases from V and 0 bases from J, leaving 4 bases between. The CDR3 is CASSLTANTGELFF. CDR3 nucleotide sequence: TGTGCCAGCAGTTTAACAGCGAACACCGGGGAGCTGTTTTTT.

There are many counts of this clonotype. The chain carries TRBV20-1 and TRBJ2-2; D is uncertain. Germline V CDR1 and CDR2: DFQATT, SNEGSKA (reference sequence). CDR3 size: 15 residues. Trimming pared 0 bases from V and 1 base from J, leaving 9 bases between. The CDR3 DNA reads as TGCAGTGCTAGAGATGTACGCCAGAACACCGGGGAGCTGTTTTTT. This sequence encodes CSARDVRQNTGELFF.

The sample holds a few counts of this clonotype. The chain couples TRBV29-1 to TRBJ2-3, with 12 bases lining up with TRBD2. Germline CDR1 reads SQVTM; CDR2 reads ANQGSEA. Losses at the gene ends were 5 bases for V and 4 bases for J; bases not matched to a gene: 4. CDR3 size: 14 residues. DNA of the CDR3: TGCAGCGTTCCTAGCGGGAGGGCCGCAGATACGCAGTATTTT. Translating gives CSVPSGRAADTQYF.